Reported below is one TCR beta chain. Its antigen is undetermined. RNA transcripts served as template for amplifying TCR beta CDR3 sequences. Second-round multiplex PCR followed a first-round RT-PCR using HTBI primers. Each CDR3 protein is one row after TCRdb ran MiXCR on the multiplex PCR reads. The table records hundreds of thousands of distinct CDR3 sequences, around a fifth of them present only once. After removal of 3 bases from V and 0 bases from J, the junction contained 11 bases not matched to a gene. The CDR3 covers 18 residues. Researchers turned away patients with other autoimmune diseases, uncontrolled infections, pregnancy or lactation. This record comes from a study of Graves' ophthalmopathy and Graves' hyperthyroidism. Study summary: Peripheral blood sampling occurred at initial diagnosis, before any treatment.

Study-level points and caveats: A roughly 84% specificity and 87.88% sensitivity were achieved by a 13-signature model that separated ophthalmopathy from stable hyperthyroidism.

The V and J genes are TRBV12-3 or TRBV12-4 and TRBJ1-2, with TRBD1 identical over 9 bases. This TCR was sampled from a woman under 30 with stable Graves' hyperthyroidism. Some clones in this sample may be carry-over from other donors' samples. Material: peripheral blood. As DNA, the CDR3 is TGTGCCAGCAGTTTTGACCGGGACAGGGAACGTCCTAACTATGGCTACACCTTC. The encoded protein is CASSFDRDRERPNYGYTF.